Shown below are 29 T cell receptor beta chains from a single sample sequenced in a study of blood T cell repertoires in COVID-19. The assay was immunoSEQ multiplex PCR, and TCRdb's table has in-frame clones only and misses some. The data hold 110,000 to 150,000 clones, with around nine tenths observed a single time. The sequencing input was peripheral blood. The receptors here all came from a woman in her 40s with acute or convalescent COVID-19.

This chain connects TRBV7-7 to TRBJ1-6; 7 nucleotides align to TRBD1. The CDR3 spans 14 residues. In germline, CDR1 is SSHAT, CDR2 FNYEAQ (reference sequence). V lost 5 bases to trimming and J lost 10 bases; unmatched junction nucleotides: 8. The CDR3 bases are TGTGCCAGCAGCAGACGACAGGGTAAGTCACCCCTCCACTTT. Protein product: CASSRRQGKSPLHF. Combining the CDR3 with reference TRBV7-7 and TRBJ1-6 gives the whole variable domain GAGVSQSPRYKVTKRGQDVTLRCDPISSHATLYWYQQALGQGPEFLTYFNYEAQPDKSGLPSDRFSAERPEGSISTLTIQRTEQRDSAMYRCASSRRQGKSPLHFGNGTRLTVT.

The genes are TRBV11-2 and TRBJ2-5; the D gene is possibly TRBD1 (5 bases). Germline V lookup: CDR1 SGHAT, CDR2 FQNNGV. V shed 4 bases and J shed 5 bases, with 23 bases lying between them. CDR3 length: 17 residues. This chain's CDR3 is CASSSSRAVRSRETQYF. CDR3 nucleotide sequence: TGTGCCAGCAGCTCATCCAGGGCGGTTCGGAGCCGGGAGACCCAGTACTTC.

This clone appeared a few times. The rearrangement links TRBV3-1 (or the pseudogene TRBV3-2) to TRBJ1-2; D perhaps matches TRBD1 (6 bases). Germline V CDR1 and CDR2: LGHDT, YNNKEL (reference sequence). V shed 6 bases and J shed 4 bases, with 15 bases lying between them. The CDR3 length is 14 residues. The CDR3 DNA sequence: TGTGCCAGCAGGGGAACAGGGCGTATCTATGGCTACACCTTC. This translates into CASRGTGRIYGYTF.

This chain links TRBV14 with TRBJ2-3; TRBD2 matches at 12 bases. The CDR3 runs to 18 residues. J was trimmed by 3 bases and V by 2 bases; bases with no gene match: 9. Germline-derived CDR1 and CDR2 are SGHDN and FVKESK. The CDR3 nucleotides are TGTGCCAGCAGCCAACGAATACTAGCGGGGGGTTATACAGATACGCAGTATTTT. Translating it yields CASSQRILAGGYTDTQYF.

This clone was observed once. This CDR3 reads CASSVPVGRKFF. The CDR3 bases are TGTGCCAGCAGTGTCCCGGTAGGGAGGAAGTTCTTC. The chain joins TRBV3-1 (or the pseudogene TRBV3-2) to TRBJ2-1, with a tentative D call TRBD2 (6 bases). CDR1 and CDR2 from the germline V gene are LGHDT and YNNKEL (reference sequence). This CDR3 comprises 12 residues. With 6 bases removed from V and 14 bases from J, the gap between germline ends came to 17 bases.

This chain uses TRBV2 with TRBJ2-3; no reliable D call. This CDR3 contains 12 residues. Germline values: CDR1 SNHLY, CDR2 FYNNEI. V lost 8 bases and J lost 2, with 8 bases in between. DNA of the CDR3: TGTGCCAGCGCCAAAGCCACAGATACGCAGTATTTT. Protein: CASAKATDTQYF.

The chain links TRBV6-2 or TRBV6-3 to TRBJ2-5; TRBD2 matches at 13 bases. From germline, CDR1 is MNHEY and CDR2 SVGEGT. The junction had 11 bases not matched to a gene; V was cut back by 5 bases and J by 2 bases. The CDR3 length is 18 residues. The CDR3 DNA reads as TGTGCCAGCAGTAGGGGACTAGCGGGGTATTCGGCTCAAGAGACCCAGTACTTC. This encodes CASSRGLAGYSAQETQYF.

The chain combines TRBV27 with TRBJ2-1; D gene ambiguous. This CDR3 has 13 amino acids. V was pared by 2 bases and J by 7 bases, with 9 bases between. Per the germline V gene, CDR1 is MNHEY and CDR2 is SMNVEV (reference sequence). The CDR3 DNA reads as TGTGCCAGCAGTTTAGCGACTTCAAATGAGCAGTTCTTC. Translating gives CASSLATSNEQFF.

The gene calls are TRBV4-1 and TRBJ1-6; D gene unclear. CDR1 is MGHRA, CDR2 YSYEKL, per germline. Trimming removed 5 bases at V and 5 bases at J, with 13 bases between. CDR3 length: 15 residues. CDR3 amino acids: CASSTDTANNSPLHF. In DNA form, the CDR3 reads TGCGCCAGCAGCACAGACACTGCCAATAATTCACCCCTCCACTTT.

The chain links TRBV6-2 or TRBV6-3 to TRBJ2-7; D perhaps matches TRBD2 (6 bases). Looked up from germline, CDR1 is MNHEY and CDR2 is SVGEGT. V shed 2 bases and J shed 4 bases, with 15 bases lying between them. This CDR3 has 15 residues. The CDR3 sequence is CASSYPQPGAYEQYF. Here the CDR3 DNA reads TGTGCCAGCAGTTACCCACAGCCGGGAGCTTACGAGCAGTACTTC.

The V call is TRBV12-3 or TRBV12-4, the J call TRBJ1-2; D gene uncertain. V lost 4 bases to trimming and J lost 6 bases, with 12 bases between them. The CDR3 is 13 amino acids. CDR3 amino acids: CASSSRAGNGYTF. As DNA, the CDR3 is TGTGCCAGCAGTTCAAGGGCGGGGAATGGCTACACCTTC.

The V gene is TRBV29-1, the J gene TRBJ2-3, with 7 bases aligning to TRBD2. Germline loops: CDR1 SQVTM, CDR2 ANQGSEA. Trimming took 5 bases from V and 6 from J; bases not matched to a gene: 8. This CDR3 is built from 13 residues. The DNA for the CDR3 is TGCAGCGTTCGCGGGGGAGCGGCCGATACGCAGTATTTT. It yields the protein CSVRGGAADTQYF.

Only one count was recorded for this clone. This sequence joins TRBV5-4 and TRBJ2-1; TRBD1 matches 9 bases. The ends lost 4 bases at V and 6 bases at J; junction bases unmatched: 11. CDR3 length: 16 residues. Germline CDR1 SGHNT, CDR2 YYREEE (reference sequence). CDR3 nucleotide sequence: TGTGCCAGCAGCCTACCCGGGACAGGGAAGACCAATGAGCAGTTCTTC. Translating gives CASSLPGTGKTNEQFF.

The CDR3 loop is CASSSGLAGGYTDTQYF. The CDR3 DNA reads TGTGCCAGCAGTTCGGGACTAGCGGGGGGGTACACAGATACGCAGTATTTT. This chain uses TRBV7-2 with TRBJ2-3; TRBD2 agrees at 16 bases. Germline V CDR1 and CDR2: SGHTA, FQGNSA. The CDR3 is 17 residues long. J lost 2 bases, V lost 6 bases, and 5 bases had no gene match.

The chain carries TRBV13 and TRBJ1-2; 7 bases map to TRBD1. Germline CDR1 reads PRHDT; CDR2 reads FYEKMQ (reference sequence). The CDR3 consists of 14 residues. Unmatched junction bases numbered 4, after V lost 3 bases and J lost 3 bases. CDR3 loop: CASSLRGLDYGYTF. CDR3 DNA: TGTGCCAGCAGCTTGAGGGGGCTGGACTATGGCTACACCTTC.

This clone was picked up one time. An end of the junction differs from the germline gene, which may be a read error. The V and J genes are TRBV7-2 and TRBJ2-7; tentatively, D is TRBD1 (6 bases). Germline CDR1 and CDR2: SGHTA and FQGNSA. There are 15 residues in the CDR3. The CDR3 protein is CASSLLGALSHEQYF. CDR3 nucleotide sequence: TGTGCCAGCAGCTTATTGGGGGCCCTCTCCCACGAGCAGTACTTC.

The chain recombines TRBV9 with TRBJ2-5; 8 bases line up with TRBD2. CDR3 size: 15 residues. V lost 4 bases and J lost 5; bases outside the gene matches: 10. Germline V gene data show CDR1 as SGDLS and CDR2 as YYNGEE. The CDR3 reads CASSPRGSGVETQYF. CDR3 nucleotides: TGTGCCAGCAGCCCCCGGGGTAGCGGGGTGGAGACCCAGTACTTC.

This sequence joins TRBV2 and TRBJ2-7, with TRBD2 identical over 9 bases. The trim removed 7 bases at V and 0 bases at J, leaving 7 bases unmatched. Germline V CDR1 and CDR2: SNHLY, FYNNEI. This CDR3 has 15 amino acids. CDR3 coding DNA: TGTGCCAGCACAGTGACGGGACTAGCCTCCTACGAGCAGTACTTC. Protein sequence: CASTVTGLASYEQYF. The variable domain in full, completed from reference TRBV2 and TRBJ2-7, reads EPEVTQTPSHQVTQMGQEVILRCVPISNHLYFYWYRQILGQKVEFLVSFYNNEISEKSEIFDDQFSVERPDGSNFTLKIRSTKLEDSAMYFCASTVTGLASYEQYFGPGTRLTVT.

The rearrangement links TRBV4-1 to TRBJ2-1, with D perhaps matching TRBD1 (6 bases). This CDR3 contains 16 residues. Trimming cost V 1 base and J 8 bases, with 18 bases left between them. CDR1 and CDR2 (germline): MGHRA, YSYEKL. CDR3 sequence: CASSQGPQGQFHEQFF. CDR3 bases: TGCGCCAGCAGCCAAGGTCCCCAGGGGCAATTTCATGAGCAGTTCTTC.

The CDR3 sequence is CASSALPDSRGSPLHF. The DNA for the CDR3 is TGTGCCAGCAGCGCTCTCCCGGACAGCCGGGGATCACCCCTCCACTTT. The chain has TRBV9 and TRBJ1-6, with a weak D call TRBD1 (6 bases). The CDR3 totals 16 residues. V was clipped by 3 bases and J by 10 bases, with 20 bases between them. The germline gives CDR1 SGDLS, CDR2 YYNGEE.

The chain has TRBV27 and TRBJ1-1; 9 bases are shared with TRBD1. Germline CDR1 is MNHEY and CDR2 is SMNVEV (reference sequence). V lost 5 bases to trimming and J lost 7 bases; unmatched junction nucleotides: 11. The length of the CDR3 is 15 residues. The CDR3 bases are TGTGCCAGCAGTATGGACAGGGGCCTCACTGGTGAAGCTTTCTTT. Encoded protein: CASSMDRGLTGEAFF.

The table lists this clone with a count of one. This chain links TRBV19 with TRBJ2-4; 13 positions match TRBD2. V trimming: 3 bases; J trimming: 5 bases; junction bases outside the gene matches: 7. The germline CDR1 and CDR2 sequences are LNHDA and SQIVND (reference sequence). The length of the CDR3 is 17 residues. CDR3 protein: CASSISATSGRENIQYF. CDR3 nucleotides: TGTGCCAGTAGTATTTCAGCCACTAGCGGGAGGGAAAACATTCAGTACTTC.

This sequence joins TRBV27 and TRBJ1-2; the match to TRBD1 covers 8 bases. CDR3 length: 14 amino acids. CDR1 is MNHEY and CDR2 is SMNVEV in the germline V gene (reference sequence). The V gene end was trimmed by 8 bases and the J gene end by 2 bases; junction bases not matched to a gene: 7. The CDR3 reads CASRGTGGNYGYTF. CDR3 nucleotide sequence: TGTGCCAGCCGGGGGACAGGAGGGAACTATGGCTACACCTTC.

V is TRBV7-8 and J is TRBJ2-3; 8 bases are a match to TRBD2. V lost 6 bases to trimming and J lost 2 bases; unmatched junction nucleotides: 10. The CDR3 length is 16 residues. CDR1 and CDR2 (germline): SGHVS, FQNEAQ. The CDR3 DNA is TGTGCCAGCAGGTCGGGGGGGCAGGGTATCACAGATACGCAGTATTTT. The encoded protein is CASRSGGQGITDTQYF.

The chain employs TRBV5-1 and TRBJ1-1, with D perhaps matching TRBD1 (6 bases). The V end lost 1 base, the J end lost 0 bases, and 13 bases lay between the germline ends. CDR3 length equals 16 residues. Germline CDR1 is SGHRS and CDR2 is YFSETQ. The chain's CDR3 is CASSLFTGSMNTEAFF. Written as DNA, the CDR3 is TGCGCCAGCAGCTTGTTTACAGGGAGCATGAACACTGAAGCTTTCTTT.

The chain has TRBV19 and TRBJ1-5, with TRBD1 as a possible D gene (6 bases). Germline lookup yields CDR1 LNHDA and CDR2 SQIVND (reference sequence). V lost 8 bases and J 1 base, leaving 24 bases between the germline ends. This CDR3 is 18 amino acids long. The CDR3 loop is CASGPLILLGGSNQPQHF. In DNA form, the CDR3 reads TGTGCCAGTGGCCCCCTCATACTCCTAGGGGGAAGCAATCAGCCCCAGCATTTT.

The chain couples TRBV10-3 to TRBJ1-6; 10 bases agree with TRBD1. The trim removed 6 bases at V and 8 bases at J, leaving 4 bases unmatched. The CDR3 is 14 residues long. Germline CDR1 reads ENHRY; CDR2 reads SYGVKD. In DNA form, the CDR3 reads TGTGCCATCAGCCGGACAGGGGGGGATTCACCCCTCCACTTT. Its translation: CAISRTGGDSPLHF.

This chain connects TRBV5-1 to TRBJ1-4; D uncertain. Trimming removed 5 bases from V and 8 bases from J, with 19 bases in between. The CDR3 contains 15 residues. CDR1 and CDR2 (germline): SGHRS, YFSETQ. The chain's CDR3 is CASSGFGDTREKLFF. The CDR3 nucleotides read TGCGCCAGCAGTGGGTTCGGCGACACTCGGGAAAAACTGTTTTTT.

The gene calls are TRBV6-2 or TRBV6-3 and TRBJ2-3; 11 nucleotides align to TRBD2. J gave up 4 bases and V 5 bases, and 8 bases lay outside the gene matches. From germline, CDR1 is MNHEY and CDR2 SVGEGT. This CDR3 comprises 16 residues. In DNA form, the CDR3 reads TGTGCCAGCAGTCTTTTAGCGGGGGGGCCGGCAGATACGCAGTATTTT. This codes for CASSLLAGGPADTQYF.